Listed below are T cell receptor beta chains from one sample, sequenced in a study of shared T cell receptors in the human thymus. TCRdb's table, derived via immunoSEQ multiplex PCR, lists solely in-frame clones and lacks some. The table has 600,000 to 900,000 clones, approximately 83% seen once. These data were likewise used in another study, on human thymus T cells.

The source material was thymocytes. Source of these receptors: a girl under two years old with a congenital heart defect. The CDR3 runs from the conserved cysteine through the conserved F or W. The order of the fields is clone size, D gene, J gene, V gene, CDR3 protein, CDR3 DNA. A D gene is named only where the DNA matches it firmly. Clone size is shown for a subset of rows, as once, few, many or a class of expanded clone.

size: -; D: -; J: TRBJ1-1; V: TRBV7-2; CDR3: CASSQKKWGGKDTEAFF; DNA: TGTGCCAGCAGCCAAAAGAAATGGGGGGGGAAGGACACTGAAGCTTTCTTT
size: -; D: -; J: TRBJ1-2; V: TRBV19; CDR3: CASSTWDFNYGYTF; DNA: TGTGCCAGTAGTACGTGGGACTTTAACTATGGCTACACCTTC
size: -; D: -; J: TRBJ1-2; V: TRBV6-5; CDR3: CASSGGQFYGYTF; DNA: TGTGCCAGCAGCGGCGGACAGTTCTATGGCTACACCTTC
size: -; D: TRBD1; J: TRBJ1-2; V: TRBV5-6; CDR3: CASSLRDRTGEYGYTF; DNA: TGTGCCAGCAGCTTACGGGACAGGACGGGAGAGTATGGCTACACCTTC
size: -; D: TRBD1; J: TRBJ2-1; V: TRBV4-3; CDR3: CASSQAGTAYNEQFF; DNA: TGCGCCAGCAGCCAGGCCGGGACAGCGTACAATGAGCAGTTCTTC
size: -; D: TRBD1; J: TRBJ2-1; V: TRBV5-1; CDR3: CASRFDRGGHNEQFF; DNA: TGCGCCAGCAGATTCGACAGGGGGGGCCACAATGAGCAGTTCTTC
size: -; D: -; J: TRBJ1-1; V: TRBV5-6; CDR3: CASSWGRSGGATEAFF; DNA: TGTGCCAGCAGCTGGGGAAGATCCGGGGGGGCCACTGAAGCTTTCTTT
size: few; D: TRBD2; J: TRBJ2-7; V: TRBV7-9; CDR3: CASSPQGLAGEGNYEQYF; DNA: TGTGCCAGCAGCCCCCAGGGGCTAGCGGGGGAAGGGAACTACGAGCAGTACTTC
size: -; D: TRBD1; J: TRBJ1-1; V: TRBV4-1; CDR3: CASSGVYRDRGTEAFF; DNA: TGCGCCAGCAGCGGAGTATACCGGGACAGGGGAACTGAAGCTTTCTTT
size: -; D: -; J: TRBJ1-2; V: TRBV7-2; CDR3: CASSQEGRGGNYTF; DNA: TGTGCCAGCAGCCAAGAGGGCAGGGGTGGAAACTACACCTTC
size: -; D: -; J: TRBJ2-7; V: TRBV6-5; CDR3: CASGGAGEQYF; DNA: TGTGCCAGCGGGGGGGCCGGGGAGCAGTACTTC
size: -; D: TRBD1; J: TRBJ1-3; V: TRBV18; CDR3: CASSPGQGSSGNTIYF; DNA: TGTGCCAGCTCACCTGGACAGGGGAGCTCTGGAAACACCATATATTTT
size: once; D: -; J: TRBJ1-1; V: TRBV29-1; CDR3: CSVEQGWSVNTEAFF; DNA: TGCAGCGTGGAACAGGGATGGAGCGTGAACACTGAAGCTTTCTTT
size: few; D: -; J: TRBJ2-2; V: TRBV19; CDR3: CASSPPGWTGELFF; DNA: TGTGCCAGTAGTCCCCCGGGGTGGACCGGGGAGCTGTTTTTT
size: -; D: -; J: TRBJ1-1; V: TRBV11-2; CDR3: CASSLRDSATEAFF; DNA: TGTGCCAGCAGCCTAAGGGACTCCGCAACTGAAGCTTTCTTT
size: -; D: -; J: TRBJ2-7; V: TRBV7-6; CDR3: CASSSQGRVYEQYF; DNA: TGTGCCAGCAGCTCCCAGGGTCGGGTGTACGAGCAGTACTTC
size: -; D: -; J: TRBJ2-1; V: TRBV5-4; CDR3: CASSLVGFGEQFF; DNA: TGTGCCAGCAGCTTGGTGGGCTTCGGTGAGCAGTTCTTC
size: -; D: TRBD1; J: TRBJ2-2; V: TRBV14; CDR3: CASSQNSGTGGSGELFF; DNA: TGTGCCAGCAGCCAAAATTCCGGGACAGGGGGGTCCGGGGAGCTGTTTTTT
size: -; D: -; J: TRBJ2-5; V: TRBV6-1; CDR3: CASSENAEGQQETQYF; DNA: TGTGCCAGCAGTGAGAACGCAGAAGGACAACAAGAGACCCAGTACTTC
size: -; D: -; J: TRBJ1-2; V: TRBV4-1; CDR3: CASSQTGRDANYGYTF; DNA: TGCGCCAGCAGCCAGACAGGCCGGGACGCTAACTATGGCTACACCTTC
size: -; D: TRBD1; J: TRBJ1-1; V: TRBV28; CDR3: CASSSDRERLNTEAFF; DNA: TGTGCCAGCAGTTCCGACAGGGAGAGGCTGAACACTGAAGCTTTCTTT
size: -; D: TRBD1; J: TRBJ1-1; V: TRBV4-1; CDR3: CASSQDGVRDRAGNTEAFF; DNA: TGCGCCAGCAGCCAAGATGGAGTAAGGGACAGGGCGGGGAACACTGAAGCTTTCTTT
size: -; D: -; J: TRBJ1-2; V: TRBV14; CDR3: CASSQEGAWDEANYGYTF; DNA: TGTGCCAGCAGCCAAGAGGGGGCGTGGGACGAAGCTAACTATGGCTACACCTTC
size: -; D: -; J: TRBJ1-1; V: TRBV6-5; CDR3: CASSPRGWNTEAFF; DNA: TGTGCCAGCAGTCCCCGAGGGTGGAACACTGAAGCTTTCTTT
size: -; D: -; J: TRBJ1-1; V: TRBV6-5; CDR3: CASSSGGRIVNTEAFF; DNA: TGTGCCAGCAGTTCGGGGGGTCGGATCGTGAACACTGAAGCTTTCTTT
size: -; D: TRBD2; J: TRBJ2-1; V: TRBV25-1; CDR3: CASSAGTSGTNEQFF; DNA: TGTGCCAGCAGTGCAGGGACTAGCGGGACCAATGAGCAGTTCTTC
size: -; D: -; J: TRBJ1-1; V: TRBV4-2; CDR3: CASSQDKRVYTEAFF; DNA: TGTGCCAGCAGCCAAGATAAGAGGGTTTATACTGAAGCTTTCTTT
size: -; D: -; J: TRBJ2-7; V: TRBV2; CDR3: CASSDLEVWLYF; DNA: TGTGCCAGCAGTGACCTAGAGGTCTGGCTGTACTTC
size: -; D: -; J: TRBJ1-1; V: TRBV15; CDR3: CATSRRLWGGGTEAFF; DNA: TGTGCCACCAGCAGACGACTATGGGGGGGCGGCACTGAAGCTTTCTTT
size: -; D: -; J: TRBJ1-1; V: TRBV9; CDR3: CASSADRGGAEAFF; DNA: TGTGCCAGCAGCGCCGATCGAGGGGGGGCTGAAGCTTTCTTT
size: once; D: -; J: TRBJ1-3; V: TRBV4-2; CDR3: CASSHMVRSSGNTIYF; DNA: TGTGCCAGCAGCCACATGGTACGGAGCTCTGGAAACACCATATATTTT
size: few; D: TRBD1; J: TRBJ2-2; V: TRBV7-8; CDR3: CASSPQVGDRGTGELFF; DNA: TGTGCCAGCAGCCCCCAGGTCGGTGACAGGGGAACCGGGGAGCTGTTTTTT
size: -; D: TRBD1; J: TRBJ1-1; V: TRBV9; CDR3: CASSLGTGFAEAFF; DNA: TGTGCCAGCAGCCTCGGGACAGGGTTCGCTGAAGCTTTCTTT
size: -; D: -; J: TRBJ2-3; V: TRBV12-5; CDR3: CASAPSRLADTQYF; DNA: TGTGCTAGTGCCCCTAGTAGGCTCGCAGATACGCAGTATTTT
size: -; D: -; J: TRBJ1-1; V: TRBV5-1; CDR3: CASSLTSWVQDTEAFF; DNA: TGCGCCAGCAGCTTGACGTCCTGGGTGCAGGACACTGAAGCTTTCTTT
size: -; D: TRBD1; J: TRBJ2-5; V: TRBV7-2; CDR3: CASSSPYRDRAETQYF; DNA: TGTGCCAGCAGCTCACCCTACCGGGACAGGGCAGAGACCCAGTACTTC
size: -; D: -; J: TRBJ1-5; V: TRBV6-5; CDR3: CASSLLDRRRQPQHF; DNA: TGTGCCAGCAGCTTACTTGACAGGCGCCGTCAGCCCCAGCATTTT
size: -; D: TRBD1; J: TRBJ1-2; V: TRBV5-4; CDR3: CASSSRTGYLYGYTF; DNA: TGTGCCAGCAGCTCCCGGACAGGGTACCTTTATGGCTACACCTTC
size: -; D: -; J: TRBJ1-1; V: TRBV29-1; CDR3: CSAFQHRDRSTEAFF; DNA: TGCAGCGCCTTCCAACACAGGGATCGTAGTACTGAAGCTTTCTTT
size: -; D: TRBD1; J: TRBJ1-1; V: TRBV30; CDR3: CAWISRGQDTEAFF; DNA: TGTGCCTGGATCTCCAGGGGGCAGGACACTGAAGCTTTCTTT
size: -; D: -; J: TRBJ2-5; V: TRBV28; CDR3: CASSPRDLKTQYF; DNA: TGTGCCAGCAGTCCGCGGGACCTAAAGACCCAGTACTTC
size: -; D: TRBD1; J: TRBJ1-2; V: TRBV6-1; CDR3: CASNSHRTGAYGYTF; DNA: TGTGCCAGCAATTCACACAGGACAGGGGCCTATGGCTACACCTTC
size: once; D: -; J: TRBJ2-7; V: TRBV11-3; CDR3: CASSLDITYEQYF; DNA: TGTGCCAGCAGCCTTGACATTACCTACGAGCAGTACTTC
size: once; D: TRBD1; J: TRBJ1-3; V: TRBV5-1; CDR3: CASSLEAGGRSDTIYF; DNA: TGCGCCAGCAGCTTGGAGGCAGGGGGGAGATCGGACACCATATATTTT
size: -; D: TRBD2; J: TRBJ2-3; V: TRBV5-5; CDR3: CASSWGLAGGPADTQYF; DNA: TGTGCCAGCAGCTGGGGGCTAGCGGGGGGGCCAGCAGATACGCAGTATTTT
size: -; D: TRBD2; J: TRBJ2-5; V: TRBV7-2; CDR3: CASRASGGAVETQYF; DNA: TGTGCCAGCAGGGCTAGCGGGGGGGCCGTAGAGACCCAGTACTTC
size: -; D: -; J: TRBJ2-7; V: TRBV9; CDR3: CASSFDEGTAYEQYF; DNA: TGTGCCAGCAGTTTCGACGAGGGAACCGCCTACGAGCAGTACTTC
size: -; D: -; J: TRBJ2-7; V: TRBV1; CDR3: CTSSQDPSTPGLGPWGEQYF; DNA: TGCACCAGCAGCCAAGACCCCAGCACCCCGGGACTAGGGCCCTGGGGGGAGCAGTACTTC
size: -; D: TRBD1; J: TRBJ1-5; V: TRBV6-5; CDR3: CASSFGQEKDQPQHF; DNA: TGTGCCAGCAGTTTCGGACAGGAAAAAGATCAGCCCCAGCATTTT
size: -; D: -; J: TRBJ1-4; V: TRBV7-6; CDR3: CASSLVPATNEKLFF; DNA: TGTGCCAGCAGCTTAGTCCCAGCAACTAATGAAAAACTGTTTTTT
size: -; D: TRBD1; J: TRBJ1-2; V: TRBV5-1; CDR3: CASSCRTGEESGYTF; DNA: TGCGCCAGCAGCTGCCGGACAGGGGAAGAAAGTGGCTACACCTTC
size: -; D: TRBD1; J: TRBJ2-3; V: TRBV13; CDR3: CASSLGQGITDTQYF; DNA: TGTGCCAGCTCCCTGGGACAGGGGATCACAGATACGCAGTATTTT
size: -; D: -; J: TRBJ1-3; V: TRBV9; CDR3: CASSVAFGKHGNTIYF; DNA: TGTGCCAGCAGCGTAGCTTTCGGGAAACACGGAAACACCATATATTTT
size: -; D: TRBD1; J: TRBJ2-5; V: TRBV28; CDR3: CASSPRRDREETQYF; DNA: TGTGCCAGCAGTCCCCGGAGAGACAGGGAAGAGACCCAGTACTTC
size: once; D: -; J: TRBJ1-4; V: TRBV5-1; CDR3: CASAYSGTNEKLFF; DNA: TGCGCCAGCGCCTACTCAGGGACTAATGAAAAACTGTTTTTT
size: -; D: -; J: TRBJ2-3; V: TRBV11-2; CDR3: CASSRGGYGGTDTQYF; DNA: TGTGCCAGCAGCAGGGGGGGTTACGGGGGCACAGATACGCAGTATTTT
size: -; D: TRBD1; J: TRBJ2-7; V: TRBV27; CDR3: CASSYKQGHDEQYF; DNA: TGTGCCAGCAGTTACAAACAGGGGCACGACGAGCAGTACTTC
size: -; D: TRBD1; J: TRBJ2-7; V: TRBV6-1; CDR3: CASSEFRTGKWGEQYF; DNA: TGTGCCAGCAGTGAATTTAGGACAGGGAAATGGGGCGAGCAGTACTTC
size: few; D: -; J: TRBJ1-5; V: TRBV28; CDR3: CASQRSDRSNQPQHF; DNA: TGTGCCAGCCAGAGAAGCGACAGGAGCAATCAGCCCCAGCATTTT